The rows below give T cell receptor beta chains drawn from one sample of a study of control samples from healthy donors and cancer patients. Produced via immunoSEQ multiplex PCR; TCRdb's table is partial and in-frame only. The repertoire has approximately 93,000 clones, approximately 88% of them found once; the top ten carry less than 10%. Sequences were obtained from PBMCs. These receptors all stem from a woman aged 45 to 65 with colorectal cancer. CDR3s include the opening cysteine and the closing phenylalanine or tryptophan. The D gene is left open where the match is weak. Expanded clones get a size class; other rows say once, few or many, or leave the size out.

v_gene	d_gene	abundance	j_gene	CDR3aa	CDR3nt
TRBV24-1	.	.	TRBJ1-5	CATSESLGQPQHF	TGTGCCACCAGTGAAAGTCTAGGGCAGCCCCAGCATTTT
TRBV4-1	.	.	TRBJ2-5	CASSQAPGRLQETQYF	TGCGCCAGCAGCCAAGCCCCTGGCAGGCTCCAAGAGACCCAGTACTTC
TRBV28	.	once	TRBJ1-1	CASRRRTGEAFF	TGTGCCAGCAGGCGCAGAACTGGTGAAGCTTTCTTT
TRBV30	.	.	TRBJ2-2	CAWADRFTGELFF	TGTGCCTGGGCAGACAGATTCACCGGGGAGCTGTTTTTT
TRBV10-1	.	.	TRBJ2-3	CASSWTDTDTQYF	TGCGCCAGCAGTTGGACAGACACAGATACGCAGTATTTT
TRBV21-1	.	.	TRBJ1-6	CASSIVGCKSPLHF	TGTGCCAGCAGTATAGTCGGGTGTAAGTCACCCCTCCACTTT
TRBV7-8	.	.	TRBJ1-4	CASSFGAQNEKLFF	TGTGCCAGCAGCTTCGGGGCGCAAAATGAAAAACTGTTTTTT
TRBV6-1	.	.	TRBJ2-1	CASSDVRIHPYNEQFF	TGTGCCAGCAGTGACGTCAGGATACACCCATACAATGAGCAGTTCTTC
TRBV6-5	.	.	TRBJ1-2	CASSYSSGNYGYTF	TGTGCCAGCAGTTACTCGTCAGGGAACTATGGCTACACCTTC
TRBV6-2/TRBV6-3	.	once	TRBJ1-2	CASSYGRTNYGYTF	TGTGCCAGCAGTTACGGGAGAACTAACTATGGCTACACCTTC
TRBV18	TRBD1	.	TRBJ2-2	CASSVQGASGELFF	TGTGCCAGCTCTGTACAGGGGGCCTCCGGGGAGCTGTTTTTT
TRBV19	TRBD1	.	TRBJ1-5	CASSQGAPNQPQHF	TGTGCCAGTAGTCAGGGGGCCCCCAATCAGCCCCAGCATTTT
TRBV10-2	.	.	TRBJ2-5	CASSEMGKETQYF	TGCGCCAGCAGTGAGATGGGGAAAGAGACCCAGTACTTC
TRBV3-1/TRBV3-2	.	.	TRBJ1-2	CASSQDRVNYGYTF	TGTGCCAGCAGCCAAGATAGGGTTAACTATGGCTACACCTTC
TRBV5-8	.	.	TRBJ2-1	CASSLVGTEQFF	TGTGCCAGCAGCTTGGTGGGTACTGAGCAGTTCTTC
TRBV27	.	.	TRBJ2-6	CASSSISGANVLTF	TGTGCCAGCAGTTCCATCTCTGGGGCCAACGTCCTGACTTTC
TRBV3-1/TRBV3-2	TRBD1	once	TRBJ1-1	CASSQQGARAEAFF	TGTGCCAGCAGCCAACAGGGGGCGAGGGCTGAAGCTTTCTTT
TRBV5-6	.	.	TRBJ2-5	CASSLGRGYETQYF	TGTGCCAGCAGCTTAGGCAGGGGATATGAGACCCAGTACTTC
TRBV24-1	.	.	TRBJ2-3	CATSDLGGGPDTQYF	TGTGCCACCAGTGATTTGGGGGGCGGCCCGGATACGCAGTATTTT
TRBV4-3	TRBD1	.	TRBJ1-2	CASSQGHGTGVDGYTF	TGCGCCAGCAGCCAAGGACACGGGACAGGGGTTGATGGCTACACCTTC
TRBV14	.	.	TRBJ1-6	CASSRDLNSPLHF	TGTGCCAGCAGCCGGGACCTCAATTCACCCCTCCACTTT
TRBV7-8	TRBD1	.	TRBJ2-5	CASSLEGAPGETQYF	TGTGCCAGCAGCTTAGAGGGGGCCCCGGGAGAGACCCAGTACTTC
TRBV4-3	.	.	TRBJ2-3	CASSQVVTGASTDTQYF	TGCGCCAGCAGCCAAGTTGTCACGGGGGCTAGCACAGATACGCAGTATTTT
TRBV6-5	TRBD1	.	TRBJ1-5	CASSYDRGGQPQHF	TGTGCCAGCAGTTACGACAGGGGCGGTCAGCCCCAGCATTTT
TRBV3-1/TRBV3-2	TRBD2	.	TRBJ2-1	CASRQTSGGHNEQFF	TGTGCCAGCAGGCAGACTAGCGGGGGGCACAATGAGCAGTTCTTC
TRBV10-3	TRBD2	.	TRBJ2-3	CAISAGGPGGVDTQYF	TGTGCCATCAGTGCGGGGGGGCCAGGAGGTGTAGATACGCAGTATTTT
TRBV5-1	.	.	TRBJ1-1	CASSPRGDTEAFF	TGCGCCAGCAGCCCCCGGGGCGACACTGAAGCTTTCTTT
TRBV6-5	TRBD2	.	TRBJ2-3	CASSYGLVSTDTQYF	TGTGCCAGCAGCTACGGACTAGTTAGCACAGATACGCAGTATTTT
TRBV30	TRBD1	.	TRBJ1-2	CAWGVPGQGTSYTF	TGTGCCTGGGGAGTCCCGGGACAGGGGACTAGCTACACCTTC
TRBV10-2	TRBD2	.	TRBJ2-1	CASRDSGVYNEQFF	TGCGCCAGCAGAGATAGCGGGGTATACAATGAGCAGTTCTTC
TRBV27	.	.	TRBJ1-5	CASSFTNQPQHF	TGTGCCAGCAGTTTCACTAATCAGCCCCAGCATTTT
TRBV15	.	.	TRBJ1-3	CATSTIHRASSGNTIYF	TGTGCCACCAGCACCATCCACAGGGCCAGCTCTGGAAACACCATATATTTT
TRBV24-1	.	.	TRBJ1-2	CATSSGGTYGYTF	TGTGCCACCAGTTCGGGAGGAACATATGGCTACACCTTC
TRBV29-1	.	.	TRBJ1-1	CSVASVNTEAFF	TGCAGCGTTGCCTCAGTGAACACTGAAGCTTTCTTT
TRBV7-2	.	.	TRBJ2-5	CASSLGTIQETQYF	TGTGCCAGCAGCTTAGGGACAATCCAAGAGACCCAGTACTTC
TRBV19	.	.	TRBJ2-2	CASTLAGNTGELFF	TGTGCCAGTACCCTCGCCGGGAATACCGGGGAGCTGTTTTTT
TRBV23-1	.	.	TRBJ1-6	CASSHQNGGGFYNSPLHF	TGCGCCAGCAGTCACCAGAATGGGGGGGGATTTTATAATTCACCCCTCCACTTT
TRBV7-2	.	.	TRBJ2-5	CASSLGEAWETQYF	TGTGCCAGCAGCCTCGGGGAGGCTTGGGAGACCCAGTACTTC
TRBV27	.	.	TRBJ2-2	CASRVWDTGELFF	TGTGCCAGCAGGGTGTGGGACACCGGGGAGCTGTTTTTT
TRBV3-1/TRBV3-2	.	.	TRBJ2-4	CASSQDPTAKNIQYF	TGTGCCAGCAGCCAAGATCCGACAGCCAAAAACATTCAGTACTTC
TRBV6-6	.	once	TRBJ2-2	CATATGTPYTGELFF	TGTGCCACCGCTACCGGGACTCCTTACACCGGGGAGCTGTTTTTT
TRBV5-6	TRBD2	.	TRBJ2-1	CASSLLGLGGGRNEQFF	TGTGCCAGCAGCTTGTTGGGGCTTGGCGGGGGGAGGAATGAGCAGTTCTTC
TRBV14	.	.	TRBJ2-3	CASSQNRWSTDTQYF	TGTGCCAGCAGCCAGAACAGGTGGAGCACAGATACGCAGTATTTT
TRBV7-3	.	.	TRBJ1-5	CASSRRREDNQPQHF	TGTGCCAGCAGTCGAAGAAGGGAGGACAATCAGCCCCAGCATTTT
TRBV18	TRBD1	.	TRBJ1-4	CASSFSMDRNEKLFF	TGTGCCAGCTCATTTTCTATGGACAGGAATGAAAAACTGTTTTTT
TRBV28	TRBD1	once	TRBJ2-1	CASSLTGQSYNEQFF	TGTGCCAGCAGTTTGACGGGACAGTCTTACAATGAGCAGTTCTTC
TRBV10-2	TRBD2	.	TRBJ2-2	CASRPGLAGSGELFF	TGCGCCAGCAGGCCGGGCCTAGCGGGGTCCGGGGAGCTGTTTTTT
TRBV7-2	.	.	TRBJ2-4	CASSLSGAGVQYF	TGTGCCAGCAGCTTAAGCGGGGCAGGGGTTCAGTACTTC
TRBV2	.	.	TRBJ1-5	CASSEESGQPQHF	TGTGCCAGCAGTGAGGAGTCTGGTCAGCCCCAGCATTTT
TRBV7-2	.	.	TRBJ2-1	CASSLGLGYNEQFF	TGTGCCAGCAGCTTAGGCCTGGGGTACAATGAGCAGTTCTTC
TRBV7-9	.	.	TRBJ1-1	CASSRTELQNTEAFF	TGTGCCAGCAGCCGGACGGAACTGCAGAACACTGAAGCTTTCTTT
TRBV5-5	.	.	TRBJ1-3	CASSLVWQFSSGNTIYF	TGTGCCAGCAGCTTGGTGTGGCAGTTCTCCTCTGGAAACACCATATATTTT
TRBV6-2/TRBV6-3	TRBD2	.	TRBJ2-1	CASSSLAGPKDNEQFF	TGTGCCAGCAGTTCCTTAGCGGGCCCGAAGGACAATGAGCAGTTCTTC
TRBV5-1	.	once	TRBJ1-1	CASSSGVGVNTEAFF	TGCGCCAGCAGCTCGGGCGTGGGCGTGAACACTGAAGCTTTCTTT
TRBV24-1	.	.	TRBJ1-5	CATSGTQGPQHF	TGTGCCACCAGTGGGACCCAGGGGCCCCAGCATTTT
TRBV7-6	TRBD1	.	TRBJ2-5	CASSATGHLEETQYF	TGTGCCAGCAGCGCGACAGGGCACTTGGAAGAGACCCAGTACTTC
TRBV5-1	.	.	TRBJ1-5	CASSLDGTSDQPQHF	TGCGCCAGCAGCTTGGATGGGACATCGGATCAGCCCCAGCATTTT
TRBV30	.	.	TRBJ2-2	CAWRTGNTGELFF	TGTGCCTGGAGGACAGGGAACACCGGGGAGCTGTTTTTT
TRBV10-3	TRBD1	once	TRBJ1-5	CASWTGSSQPQHF	TGTGCCTCGTGGACAGGATCGTCTCAGCCCCAGCATTTT
TRBV19	TRBD1	.	TRBJ1-2	CASADRPNYGYTF	TGTGCCAGTGCGGACAGGCCTAACTATGGCTACACCTTC